Shown below are 11 T cell receptor beta chains from a single sample sequenced in a study of cytomegalovirus exposure and HLA in healthy donors. The study ran its PCR with 60 Vbeta and 13 Jbeta primers. Generated by immunoSEQ multiplex PCR, the TCRdb table keeps only in-frame clones and is missing some. This table holds 130,000 to 150,000 clones. Sequencing was carried out using PBMCs. Receptors originate from a male donor in good health and CMV-seronegative.

This chain joins TRBV7-8 and TRBJ1-1; D may be TRBD1 (5 bases). The CDR3 consists of 14 residues. Trimming removed 5 bases from V and 0 bases from J, with 10 bases in between. The V gene's germline CDR1 is SGHVS and CDR2 FQNEAQ. DNA for the CDR3: TGTGCCAGCAGCACAGGTGGGGTGAACACTGAAGCTTTCTTT. Its translation: CASSTGGVNTEAFF.

The CDR3 nucleotides read TGTGCCAGCACTGGGCGGGGGACTGAAGCTTTCTTT. Translated, it gives CASTGRGTEAFF. This chain connects TRBV27 to TRBJ1-1, with D perhaps TRBD1 (5 bases). V lost 7 bases to trimming and J lost 5 bases, with 11 bases between them. Germline-derived CDR1 and CDR2 are MNHEY and SMNVEV (reference sequence). This CDR3 is built from 12 residues.

This chain connects TRBV29-1 to TRBJ1-1, with D perhaps matching TRBD1 (5 bases). V was trimmed by 4 bases and J by 0 bases, leaving 21 bases between them. In germline, CDR1 is SQVTM, CDR2 ANQGSEA. The CDR3 is 17 amino acids. The CDR3 DNA is TGCAGCGTTGCGGAAAACAGGAGAACCCTCATGAACACTGAAGCTTTCTTT. Residues: CSVAENRRTLMNTEAFF.

This chain joins TRBV6-6 and TRBJ2-3, with TRBD2 as a possible D gene (6 bases). The germline V gene encodes CDR1 MNHNY and CDR2 SVGAGI (reference sequence). This CDR3 spans 16 amino acids. V shed 8 bases and J shed 4 bases, with 22 bases lying between them. The CDR3 here is CASGAGLATKPDTQYF. DNA of the CDR3: TGTGCCAGCGGTGCTGGCCTAGCGACCAAACCAGATACGCAGTATTTT.

The chain carries TRBV18 and TRBJ2-1; D is uncertain. The CDR3 covers 15 residues. Trimming cost V 2 bases and J 2 bases, with 10 bases left between them. CDR1 KGHSH and CDR2 LQKENI come from the germline V gene. CDR3 nucleotide sequence: TGTGCCAGCTCACCAGCCGATAAGCCCTACAATGAGCAGTTCTTC. The encoded protein is CASSPADKPYNEQFF.

CDR3 residues: CASSFWATLGNQPQHF. CDR3 bases: TGTGCCAGCAGCTTCTGGGCTACACTAGGCAATCAGCCCCAGCATTTT. The V and J genes are TRBV5-6 and TRBJ1-5, with unresolved D. Germline CDR1 SGHDT, CDR2 YYEEEE. Trimming took off 2 bases at V and 2 bases at J, with 14 bases between the two ends. This CDR3 is 16 amino acids long.

The chain combines TRBV5-6 with TRBJ2-3; tentative D call: TRBD2 (7 bases). Per germline, CDR1 SGHDT and CDR2 YYEEEE. The CDR3 sequence is 16 residues long. Deletions cut 4 bases from V and 3 bases from J, with 18 bases between. CDR3 in amino acids: CASSDDRGALTDTQYF. The CDR3 DNA reads as TGTGCCAGCAGCGACGATCGGGGGGCCTTAACAGATACGCAGTATTTT.

V is TRBV7-9 and J is TRBJ1-5; D remains unclear. The CDR3 covers 15 residues. CDR1 is SEHNR and CDR2 is FQNEAQ in the germline V gene (reference sequence). The germline V and J ends were trimmed by 5 bases and 3 bases, with 14 bases remaining between them. This CDR3 reads CASSPLAGPNQPQHF. Written as DNA, the CDR3 is TGTGCCAGCAGCCCACTAGCGGGTCCCAATCAGCCCCAGCATTTT.

The chain recombines TRBV5-6 with TRBJ1-4, with D perhaps matching TRBD1 (6 bases). Looked up from germline, CDR1 is SGHDT and CDR2 is YYEEEE. The CDR3 runs to 14 residues. The V and J ends lost 0 bases and 6 bases respectively, with 9 bases between them. CDR3 sequence (DNA): TGTGCCAGCAGCTTGGTAGAGGGGGATGAAAAACTGTTTTTT. Translation gives CASSLVEGDEKLFF.

This chain joins TRBV5-1 and TRBJ1-1; no clear D gene. The CDR3 spans 14 residues. Per germline, CDR1 SGHRS and CDR2 YFSETQ. V was clipped by 9 bases and J by 4 bases, with 19 bases between them. The CDR3 region has the DNA TGCGCCAACCCCACCCTCGATGGGCCCACTGAAGCTTTCTTT. It yields the protein CANPTLDGPTEAFF.

The rearrangement joins TRBV7-9 to TRBJ1-5, with 7 bases lining up with TRBD1. V gave up 4 bases and J gave up 3 bases; unmatched junction bases: 3. The CDR3 is made up of 14 amino acids. The germline CDR1 and CDR2 sequences are SEHNR and FQNEAQ (reference sequence). CDR3 nucleotides: TGTGCCAGCAGCTCGACAGGGCACAATCAGCCCCAGCATTTT. It specifies CASSSTGHNQPQHF.